This entry lists 22 T cell receptor beta chains sequenced from one sample in a study of blood T cell repertoires in COVID-19. Libraries were prepared by immunoSEQ multiplex PCR; TCRdb keeps only in-frame clonotypes and omits some of them. The table records over 100,000 clones, 86% of them present only once. The source material was peripheral blood. These receptors were taken from a woman in her 70s with COVID-19, enrolled during active disease.

The chain recombines TRBV5-6 with TRBJ2-3; 9 bases agree with TRBD1. Losses at the gene ends were 4 bases for V and 0 bases for J; bases not matched to a gene: 9. Germline loops: CDR1 SGHDT, CDR2 YYEEEE. The CDR3 consists of 17 residues. The CDR3 DNA is TGTGCCAGCAGCCCGACAGGGGGGACCCTCAGCACAGATACGCAGTATTTT. Protein: CASSPTGGTLSTDTQYF.

This chain connects TRBV5-1 to TRBJ2-7; 9 bases line up with TRBD1. Germline V gene lookup returns CDR1 SGHRS and CDR2 YFSETQ. The V gene end was trimmed by 4 bases and the J gene end by 4 bases; junction bases not matched to a gene: 12. The CDR3 loop spans 16 amino acids. The CDR3 coding sequence is TGCGCCAGCAGCCCTACCGGGACAGGGAGTTTGTACGAGCAGTACTTC. Amino acid sequence: CASSPTGTGSLYEQYF.

This chain uses TRBV7-8 with TRBJ2-2, with 7 bases matching TRBD2. The CDR3 runs to 16 residues. V was clipped by 1 base and J by 5 bases; unmatched bases: 7. The V gene's germline CDR1 is SGHVS and CDR2 FQNEAQ. CDR3 coding DNA: TGTGCCAGCAGCTTAGAGGCTAGCGGTGGAACCGGGGAGCTGTTTTTT. This encodes CASSLEASGGTGELFF.

This chain joins TRBV3-1 (or the pseudogene TRBV3-2) and TRBJ1-4, with a tentative D call TRBD1 (5 bases). The germline gives CDR1 LGHDT, CDR2 YNNKEL (reference sequence). This CDR3 comprises 15 residues. With 4 bases removed from V and 1 base from J, the gap between germline ends came to 10 bases. CDR3 sequence (DNA): TGTGCCAGCAGCCCCCGCGGGGGAACTAATGAAAAACTGTTTTTT. Its translation: CASSPRGGTNEKLFF.

The sample holds one count of this clone. J is TRBJ1-3 and V is TRBV27; no clear D. Per germline, CDR1 MNHEY and CDR2 SMNVEV (reference sequence). The CDR3 sequence is 14 residues long. V lost 5 bases and J 2 bases, leaving 10 bases between the germline ends. CDR3 nucleotides: TGTGCCAGCAGTCCCTCTAGGCCTGGAAACACCATATATTTT. It yields the protein CASSPSRPGNTIYF.

This chain joins TRBV6-5 and TRBJ1-2; D remains unclear. This CDR3 has 14 residues. Germline assignment: CDR1 MNHEY and CDR2 SVGAGI. The germline V and J ends were trimmed by 4 bases and 7 bases, with 16 bases remaining between them. The CDR3 is CASSSSRVPGGYTF. CDR3 coding DNA: TGTGCCAGCAGTTCGTCCCGGGTCCCGGGTGGCTACACCTTC.

J is TRBJ2-2 and V is TRBV7-7, with a tentative D call TRBD1 (5 bases). CDR3 length: 15 residues. Germline CDR1 reads SSHAT; CDR2 reads FNYEAQ (reference sequence). Trimming left V 5 bases short and J 2 bases short, with 12 bases between. The CDR3 is CASSERRGNTGELFF. CDR3 sequence (DNA): TGTGCCAGCAGCGAACGTAGGGGAAACACCGGGGAGCTGTTTTTT.

The chain is built from TRBV19 and TRBJ1-4; D might be TRBD1 (6 bases). Trimming removed 1 base at V and 8 bases at J, with 14 bases between. This CDR3 is built from 15 residues. The germline CDR1 and CDR2 sequences are LNHDA and SQIVND (reference sequence). The CDR3 DNA follows: TGTGCCAGTAGTATAGTTCAGGGGCTGGGGGAAAAACTGTTTTTT. Translating gives CASSIVQGLGEKLFF.

CDR3 residues: CSASGGQGVGEKLFF. The DNA for the CDR3 is TGCAGTGCTAGTGGGGGCCAGGGCGTCGGAGAAAAACTGTTTTTT. The chain joins TRBV20-1 to TRBJ1-4, with a possible D match to TRBD1 (6 bases). Looked up from germline, CDR1 is DFQATT and CDR2 is SNEGSKA (reference sequence). Trimming took off 3 bases at V and 8 bases at J, with 19 bases between the two ends. This CDR3 comprises 15 residues.

V gene TRBV2 combines with J gene TRBJ2-5, with 8 bases that match TRBD1. Germline trimming cut 4 bases from V and 1 base from J; bases unmatched to any gene: 2. Germline CDR1 is SNHLY and CDR2 is FYNNEI. The CDR3 totals 14 residues. In DNA form, the CDR3 reads TGTGCCAGCAGTGCGGACAGGGTCCAAGAGACCCAGTACTTC. Protein: CASSADRVQETQYF.

This chain links TRBV18 with TRBJ1-2, with D perhaps matching TRBD1 (6 bases). Germline-derived CDR1 and CDR2 are KGHSH and LQKENI. Trimming took off 2 bases at V and 6 bases at J, with 7 bases between the two ends. This CDR3 contains 12 residues. The CDR3 DNA sequence: TGTGCCAGCTCACCAGGGGGCGATGGCTACACCTTC. Translating it yields CASSPGGDGYTF. Using reference TRBV18 and TRBJ1-2 for the parts outside the CDR3, the full variable domain is NAGVMQNPRHLVRRRGQEARLRCSPMKGHSHVYWYRQLPEEGLKFMVYLQKENIIDESGMPKERFSAEFPKEGPSILRIQQVVRGDSAAYFCASSPGGDGYTFGSGTRLTVV.

This clone was seen a single time. V and J are TRBV10-3 and TRBJ1-3; 7 nucleotides line up with TRBD1. The CDR3 covers 16 residues. The V gene's germline CDR1 is ENHRY and CDR2 SYGVKD. J was trimmed by 4 bases and V by 0 bases; bases with no gene match: 6. CDR3 sequence: CAISESEVGGGNTIYF. CDR3 in DNA: TGTGCCATCAGTGAGTCGGAGGTAGGGGGCGGAAACACCATATATTTT.

The chain is built from TRBV18 and TRBJ1-4; D possibly corresponds to TRBD1 (6 bases). Germline V lookup: CDR1 KGHSH, CDR2 LQKENI. The V and J ends lost 3 bases and 4 bases respectively, with 15 bases between them. The CDR3 sequence is 16 residues long. In DNA, the CDR3 is TGTGCCAGCTCACCGCTGGCCGGGACAATTAATGAAAAACTGTTTTTT. This gives the protein CASSPLAGTINEKLFF. The full variable domain, in which reference TRBV18 and TRBJ1-4 provide the parts outside the CDR3, is NAGVMQNPRHLVRRRGQEARLRCSPMKGHSHVYWYRQLPEEGLKFMVYLQKENIIDESGMPKERFSAEFPKEGPSILRIQQVVRGDSAAYFCASSPLAGTINEKLFFGSGTQLSVL.

The chain carries TRBV4-1 and TRBJ1-2; perhaps TRBD1 as D (6 bases). CDR1 and CDR2 (germline): MGHRA, YSYEKL. This CDR3 contains 16 residues. Trimming left V 6 bases short and J 7 bases short, with 24 bases between. CDR3 protein: CASRRGFQGLSGGYTF. The CDR3 coding sequence is TGCGCCAGCAGACGGGGTTTCCAGGGGCTCTCCGGTGGCTACACCTTC.

As concerns this clone: Other DNA sequences in this sample translate to the same CDR3. CDR3 sequence (DNA): TGTGCCAGCTCACCGGGGACAGGGGGAACTGAAGCTTTCTTT. This gives the protein CASSPGTGGTEAFF. The chain links TRBV18 to TRBJ1-1; 11 bases are shared with TRBD1. The ends lost 3 bases at V and 5 bases at J; junction bases unmatched: 2. Germline V gene lookup returns CDR1 KGHSH and CDR2 LQKENI. The CDR3 is made up of 14 amino acids.

This rearrangement joins TRBV2 to TRBJ2-7; 10 bases match TRBD2. The V and J ends lost 9 bases and 5 bases, in that order; junction bases with no gene match: 10. This CDR3 contains 14 residues. From germline, CDR1 is SNHLY and CDR2 FYNNEI. CDR3 sequence reads: CASLLLAGFDEQYF. The CDR3, as DNA: TGTGCCAGTCTCCTACTAGCGGGGTTTGACGAGCAGTACTTC.

This chain uses TRBV5-1 with TRBJ1-1, with unresolved D. This CDR3 region has 15 residues. V lost 2 bases and J lost 0, with 11 bases in between. Per germline, CDR1 SGHRS and CDR2 YFSETQ. DNA for the CDR3: TGCGCCAGCAGCTTTGGAGTGTTCATGAACACTGAAGCTTTCTTT. Amino acid sequence: CASSFGVFMNTEAFF.

The rearrangement uses TRBV19 and TRBJ1-5, with D perhaps matching TRBD1 (5 bases). CDR3 length: 14 amino acids. Trimming stripped 6 bases from V and 0 bases from J, with 9 bases between. The germline V gene encodes CDR1 LNHDA and CDR2 SQIVND (reference sequence). This chain's CDR3 is CASRTAHSNQPQHF. In nucleotides, the CDR3 is TGTGCCAGTAGGACAGCCCATAGCAATCAGCCCCAGCATTTT.

V is TRBV7-4 and J is TRBJ1-5; D gene unclear. V shed 2 bases and J shed 3 bases, with 14 bases lying between them. Germline assignment: CDR1 SGHVT and CDR2 SQSDAQ. This CDR3 comprises 16 residues. The CDR3 here is CASSLQVKRDNQPQHF. CDR3 sequence (DNA): TGTGCCAGCAGCTTACAAGTAAAGAGGGACAATCAGCCCCAGCATTTT. Using reference TRBV7-4 and TRBJ1-5 for the parts outside the CDR3, the full variable domain is GAGVSQSPRYKVAKRGRDVALRCDSISGHVTLYWYRQTLGQGSEVLTYSQSDAQRDKSGRPSGRFSAERPERSVSTLKIQRTEQGDSAVYLCASSLQVKRDNQPQHFGDGTRLSIL.

The gene calls are TRBV10-3 and TRBJ1-1; a possible D gene is TRBD1 (5 bases). The V end lost 3 bases, the J end lost 1 base, and 15 bases lay between the germline ends. CDR1 is ENHRY and CDR2 is SYGVKD in the germline V gene. The CDR3 has 16 amino acids. CDR3 loop: CAISDPDSGWNTEAFF. The CDR3, as DNA: TGTGCCATCAGTGACCCCGACAGCGGGTGGAACACTGAAGCTTTCTTT.

A few counts support this clone. The chain carries TRBV6-5 and TRBJ1-2, with 7 bases aligning to TRBD1. The junction had 11 bases not matched to a gene; V was cut back by 6 bases and J by 7 bases. Germline lookup yields CDR1 MNHEY and CDR2 SVGAGI. CDR3 size: 14 residues. The CDR3 protein is CASSPQGIWAGYTF. As DNA, the CDR3 is TGTGCCAGCAGCCCACAGGGGATATGGGCTGGCTACACCTTC.

This chain links TRBV3-1 (or the pseudogene TRBV3-2) with TRBJ2-7; D is ambiguous. The CDR3 is 17 residues long. The germline V gene encodes CDR1 LGHDT and CDR2 YNNKEL (reference sequence). V gave up 2 bases and J gave up 0 bases, with 17 bases separating them. CDR3 nucleotides: TGTGCCAGCAGCCAACTCTTCTCTGGCAGATCCTCCTACGAGCAGTACTTC. It specifies CASSQLFSGRSSYEQYF.